This T cell receptor beta chain was sequenced during a study of control samples from healthy donors and cancer patients. Germline-derived CDR1 and CDR2 are MDHEN and SYDVKM. Trimming cost V 7 bases and J 0 bases, with 4 bases left between them. The length of the CDR3 is 13 residues. Using immunoSEQ multiplex PCR, the repertoire was profiled, and TCRdb retains in-frame clones only, with some absent. The sample gives 150,000 or so clones, about 90% of which show up once; roughly 2.1% is in the top ten. This TCR was recovered from a woman aged 45-65 years in good health. The rearrangement links TRBV28 to TRBJ2-6; D uncertain. The source material was blood. The CDR3 nucleotides read TGTGCCAGCACATACTCTGGGGCCAACGTCCTGACTTTC. It specifies CASTYSGANVLTF.